What follows are 21 T cell receptor beta chains derived from one specimen sequenced in a study of cytomegalovirus exposure and HLA in healthy donors. Clones were read by immunoSEQ multiplex PCR, and TCRdb kept only the in-frame ones, dropping some. This table has around 150,000 clones, about 90% appearing once. Specimen: PBMCs. These receptors came from a man aged 18 to 30 in good health and CMV-seropositive.

The chain employs TRBV4-1 and TRBJ1-2; maybe TRBD1 (5 bases). Per the germline V gene, CDR1 is MGHRA and CDR2 is YSYEKL. The CDR3 loop spans 14 amino acids. Trimming shortened V by 1 base and J by 7 bases, and 13 bases separated the two germline ends. The CDR3 is CASSQVAGERGYTF. CDR3 DNA: TGCGCCAGCAGCCAAGTAGCGGGGGAGCGTGGCTACACCTTC.

The chain joins TRBV29-1 to TRBJ2-1; 10 bases line up with TRBD2. V was pared by 0 bases and J by 0 bases, with 11 bases of the junction left unmatched. The CDR3 loop spans 19 amino acids. CDR1 is SQVTM, CDR2 ANQGSEA, per germline. Written as DNA, the CDR3 is TGCAGCGTTGAAGATTTAGGACTAGCGGTTAGTAGCTCCTACAATGAGCAGTTCTTC. Protein: CSVEDLGLAVSSSYNEQFF.

The V gene is TRBV7-9, the J gene TRBJ2-3; tentatively, D is TRBD1 (6 bases). CDR1 and CDR2 from the germline V gene are SEHNR and FQNEAQ (reference sequence). The CDR3 consists of 17 residues. Deletions cut 0 bases from V and 0 bases from J, with 13 bases between. CDR3 region: CASSLATGFTSTDTQYF. CDR3 DNA sequence: TGTGCCAGCAGCTTAGCTACAGGGTTCACTAGCACAGATACGCAGTATTTT. Using reference TRBV7-9 and TRBJ2-3 for the parts outside the CDR3, the full variable domain is DTGVSQNPRHKITKRGQNVTFRCDPISEHNRLYWYRQTLGQGPEFLTYFQNEAQLEKSRLLSDRFSAERPKGSFSTLEIQRTEQGDSAMYLCASSLATGFTSTDTQYFGPGTRLTVL.

The chain recombines TRBV28 with TRBJ1-5, with a possible D match to TRBD1 (5 bases). With 5 bases removed from V and 2 bases from J, the gap between germline ends came to 10 bases. The CDR3 is made up of 14 amino acids. Germline CDR1 is MDHEN and CDR2 is SYDVKM. CDR3 sequence: CASSIRVGNQPQHF. CDR3 sequence (DNA): TGTGCCAGCAGTATCAGGGTAGGCAATCAGCCCCAGCATTTT.

The CDR3 sequence: CASSLTSGTYNEQFF. As DNA, the CDR3 is TGTGCCAGCAGTTTAACTAGCGGAACCTACAATGAGCAGTTCTTC. This sequence joins TRBV7-9 and TRBJ2-1; 8 nucleotides line up with TRBD2. Germline trimming cut 6 bases from V and 2 bases from J; bases unmatched to any gene: 6. Germline-derived CDR1 and CDR2 are SEHNR and FQNEAQ (reference sequence). This CDR3 is 15 amino acids long.

This clone appeared once. V usage is TRBV14 and J usage is TRBJ2-1; TRBD2 matches at 12 bases. The CDR3 runs 15 residues. CDR1 and CDR2 (germline): SGHDN, FVKESK. V lost 4 bases to trimming and J lost 6 bases; unmatched junction nucleotides: 4. The CDR3 DNA reads as TGTGCCAGCAGCCTCCTAGCGGGAGGGGCCAATGAGCAGTTCTTC. This codes for CASSLLAGGANEQFF.

This chain uses TRBV27 with TRBJ1-5, with D possibly matching TRBD1 (6 bases). Trimming removed 3 bases at V and 6 bases at J, with 15 bases between. CDR3 length equals 15 residues. The germline gives CDR1 MNHEY, CDR2 SMNVEV (reference sequence). The DNA of the CDR3 is TGTGCCAGCAGTTTGGATCCGGGGGGCACTCAGCCCCAGCATTTT. It translates to CASSLDPGGTQPQHF.

The chain has TRBV29-1 and TRBJ2-1; D is undetermined. V lost 6 bases and J lost 0, with 9 bases in between. CDR1 SQVTM and CDR2 ANQGSEA come from the germline V gene. This CDR3 comprises 13 residues. The CDR3, as DNA: TGCAGCGTCGAGAGTAGCTCCTACAATGAGCAGTTCTTC. Its protein product is CSVESSSYNEQFF.

CDR3 in DNA: TGTGCCAGCAGCTCCAGGACTAGCGGGAGTCTCGACGAGCAGTACTTC. The encoded protein is CASSSRTSGSLDEQYF. The chain carries TRBV7-9 and TRBJ2-7, with 13 bases that match TRBD2. Per germline, CDR1 SEHNR and CDR2 FQNEAQ (reference sequence). Trimming at V came to 4 bases and at J to 5 bases, leaving 8 bases not matched to a gene. This CDR3 has 16 residues. The complete variable domain, with remaining parts taken from reference TRBV7-9 and TRBJ2-7, reads DTGVSQNPRHKITKRGQNVTFRCDPISEHNRLYWYRQTLGQGPEFLTYFQNEAQLEKSRLLSDRFSAERPKGSFSTLEIQRTEQGDSAMYLCASSSRTSGSLDEQYFGPGTRLTVT.

V usage is TRBV4-1 and J usage is TRBJ2-5, with 8 bases aligning to TRBD2. J gave up 1 base and V 1 base, and 5 bases lay outside the gene matches. In germline, CDR1 is MGHRA, CDR2 YSYEKL. This CDR3 is 16 amino acids long. CDR3 DNA sequence: TGCGCCAGCAGCCAAGGAGCTAGCGGGTTCCAAGAGACCCAGTACTTC. Translated: CASSQGASGFQETQYF.

This clone was counted a few times. This rearrangement joins TRBV19 to TRBJ1-2; TRBD1 matches at 7 bases. The CDR3 runs to 14 residues. V dropped 4 bases and J dropped 3; count of bases not matched to a gene: 5. Germline lookup yields CDR1 LNHDA and CDR2 SQIVND (reference sequence). CDR3: CASSTTTGDYGYTF. CDR3 nucleotide sequence: TGTGCCAGTAGTACAACAACAGGGGACTATGGCTACACCTTC. Full variable domain (outside the CDR3, taken from reference TRBV19 and TRBJ1-2): DGGITQSPKYLFRKEGQNVTLSCEQNLNHDAMYWYRQDPGQGLRLIYYSQIVNDFQKGDIAEGYSVSREKKESFPLTVTSAQKNPTAFYLCASSTTTGDYGYTFGSGTRLTVV.

The chain links TRBV4-1 to TRBJ2-3; a possible D gene is TRBD2 (6 bases). Germline loops: CDR1 MGHRA, CDR2 YSYEKL. V was clipped by 0 bases and J by 0 bases, with 10 bases between them. This CDR3 has 16 amino acids. CDR3: CASSQEWRGSTDTQYF. The CDR3 DNA reads as TGCGCCAGCAGCCAAGAGTGGCGGGGAAGCACAGATACGCAGTATTTT.

The chain joins TRBV27 to TRBJ1-5, with D perhaps TRBD1 (6 bases). The germline V gene has CDR1 MNHEY and CDR2 SMNVEV (reference sequence). The CDR3 covers 17 residues. Trimming shortened V by 5 bases and J by 0 bases, and 17 bases separated the two germline ends. The CDR3 region is CASSPQQGAGSNQPQHF. The CDR3 DNA sequence: TGTGCCAGCAGTCCCCAACAGGGTGCGGGTAGCAATCAGCCCCAGCATTTT.

This chain connects TRBV28 to TRBJ2-7; 8 bases fit TRBD2. V was clipped by 11 bases and J by 0 bases; unmatched bases: 6. The CDR3 contains 13 residues. The V gene's germline CDR1 is MDHEN and CDR2 SYDVKM. The CDR3 here is CASRGAFSYEQYF. As DNA, the CDR3 is TGTGCCTCGCGGGGGGCTTTCTCCTACGAGCAGTACTTC.

The sample holds a few counts of this clone. V is TRBV18 and J is TRBJ1-5; D unclear. The germline V and J ends were trimmed by 4 bases and 1 base, with 8 bases remaining between them. The germline V gene has CDR1 KGHSH and CDR2 LQKENI. There are 14 residues in the CDR3. CDR3 nucleotide sequence: TGTGCCAGCTCACTTGGTAGAAGCAATCAGCCCCAGCATTTT. Its protein product is CASSLGRSNQPQHF.

This clone is a singleton in its sample. The chain combines TRBV28 with TRBJ1-2; no definite D call. The germline gives CDR1 MDHEN, CDR2 SYDVKM. This CDR3 is 13 amino acids long. Trimming left V 0 bases short and J 6 bases short, with 8 bases between. In nucleotides, the CDR3 is TGTGCCAGCAGTTTATGGCAGTATCATGGCTACACCTTC. Its translation: CASSLWQYHGYTF.

The V call is TRBV27, the J call TRBJ2-7; 8 nucleotides align to TRBD2. After removal of 5 bases from V and 2 bases from J, the junction contained 5 bases not matched to a gene. This CDR3 is built from 14 residues. Looked up from germline, CDR1 is MNHEY and CDR2 is SMNVEV (reference sequence). The DNA of the CDR3 is TGTGCCAGCAGTCCCTCCGGGAGGGCCTACGAGCAGTACTTC. Its translation: CASSPSGRAYEQYF.

This chain joins TRBV5-1 and TRBJ2-7; 9 bases are shared with TRBD2. The germline CDR1 and CDR2 sequences are SGHRS and YFSETQ. The CDR3 is 13 residues long. With 6 bases clipped from V and 2 bases from J, the junction kept 3 bases outside the gene matches. The CDR3 spells CASKVAGAYEQYF. DNA of the CDR3: TGCGCCAGCAAAGTAGCGGGAGCCTACGAGCAGTACTTC.

The J gene is TRBJ2-7, the V gene TRBV6-1; TRBD1 aligns across 7 bases. V lost 8 bases to trimming and J lost 2 bases; unmatched junction nucleotides: 9. In germline, CDR1 is MNHNS, CDR2 SASEGT. This CDR3 contains 14 residues. The CDR3 reads CASRPGQSTYEQYF. For the CDR3, the DNA is TGTGCCAGCCGGCCGGGACAGTCAACCTACGAGCAGTACTTC.

The J gene is TRBJ2-6, the V gene TRBV5-1; maybe TRBD2 (7 bases). The germline V gene has CDR1 SGHRS and CDR2 YFSETQ. The CDR3 has 16 amino acids. V was cut by 0 bases and J by 3 bases, with 10 bases left in between. CDR3 DNA: TGCGCCAGCAGCTTGGACGGGGGGCTTGGGGCCAACGTCCTGACTTTC. Translating it yields CASSLDGGLGANVLTF.

The chain employs TRBV19 and TRBJ2-2; D is perhaps TRBD2 (6 bases). This CDR3 has 15 amino acids. The V end lost 7 bases, the J end lost 3 bases, and 15 bases lay between the germline ends. Germline CDR1 is LNHDA and CDR2 is SQIVND (reference sequence). The CDR3: CASKEGEGYTGELFF. The CDR3 DNA reads TGTGCCAGTAAGGAGGGTGAGGGTTACACCGGGGAGCTGTTTTTT.